This T cell receptor (beta chain) appears in the sequencing data of a study of CD8 T cells in Susac syndrome. Reverse transcription of roughly 0.5 to 1 ug RNA was carried out with random hexamers. Amplification of the TCR beta CDR3 was carried out by immunoSEQ multiplex PCR, which spanned a total of 54 Vbeta and 13 Jbeta segments. MiXCR was run by TCRdb on the immunoSEQ multiplex PCR reads, yielding one entry per CDR3 protein. This table holds roughly 180,000 distinct CDR3 sequences, over 85% found once. The sample holds one count of this clonotype. Per the germline V gene, CDR1 is MNHEY and CDR2 is SVGEGT. The CDR3 runs to 15 residues. Trimming cost V 2 bases and J 1 base, with 8 bases left between them. The authors carried out high-throughput sequencing of TCR beta. They applied it to CD8+ and CD4+ T cells obtained from blood.

This clonotype originated in a human donor in good health. The sample was CD4+ T cells from PBMCs. V usage is TRBV6-2 or TRBV6-3 and J usage is TRBJ2-2, with D tentatively TRBD1 (5 bases). The CDR3 sequence: CASSYRGKNTGELFF. The CDR3 DNA reads as TGTGCCAGCAGTTACAGGGGAAAGAACACCGGGGAGCTGTTTTTT.